Presented here are 5 T cell receptor beta chains from one specimen sequenced in a study of OX40 agonist ivuxolimab in advanced cancers. The library was built by means of the immunoSEQ multiplex PCR assay. Imported from immuneACCESS, the table was reduced by TCRdb to in-frame sequences with V and J called. These copies leave out some clones; in studies compared against another copy, an unresolved V gene accounts for under half, and the cause of the remainder is not known. For this sample the table gives 60,000 to 70,000 clones, of which nearly 90% were detected only once. Roughly 1.3% of the sample comes from the top ten. The sample here was CD4+ or CD8+ T cells sorted from blood, taken in a trial of the OX40 agonist ivuxolimab. These receptors were obtained from an adult with an advanced solid tumor such as melanoma, head and neck, liver or kidney cancer.

This clone has a single count. The chain links TRBV7-2 to TRBJ2-1; D unclear. V was clipped by 4 bases and J by 5 bases, with 9 bases between them. The CDR3 sequence is 13 residues long. Germline CDR1 SGHTA, CDR2 FQGNSA. CDR3 nucleotides: TGTGCCAGCAGCTCATCCTTCGACAATGAGCAGTTCTTC. Translated, it gives CASSSSFDNEQFF.

The chain couples TRBV6-6 to TRBJ2-2; D not certain. Germline CDR1 MNHNY, CDR2 SVGAGI (reference sequence). The CDR3 extends over 12 amino acids. V was shortened by 7 bases and J by 5 bases, with 8 bases between the two germline ends. Here the CDR3 DNA reads TGTGCCAGCACCCCTGGGACCGGGGAGCTGTTTTTT. It is translated as CASTPGTGELFF.

This chain joins TRBV7-3 and TRBJ1-3; 11 bases align to TRBD1. Germline V lookup: CDR1 SGHTA, CDR2 FQGTGA. V gave up 2 bases and J gave up 2 bases; unmatched junction bases: 2. The CDR3 is made up of 16 amino acids. CDR3 amino acids: CASSLGQGATGNTIYF. Written as DNA, the CDR3 is TGTGCCAGCAGCTTAGGACAGGGGGCTACTGGAAACACCATATATTTT.

The chain couples TRBV5-6 to TRBJ2-3, with TRBD2 identical over 8 bases. CDR3 length: 14 amino acids. The V gene's germline CDR1 is SGHDT and CDR2 YYEEEE. Trimming removed 4 bases from V and 4 bases from J; junction bases left unmatched: 5. The CDR3 sequence: CASSPGGASDTQYF. CDR3 nucleotides: TGTGCCAGCAGCCCCGGGGGGGCTTCAGATACGCAGTATTTT.

The chain is built from TRBV27 and TRBJ2-1, with TRBD1 identical over 9 bases. V lost 2 bases, J lost 7 bases, and 6 bases stayed unmatched. Germline V lookup: CDR1 MNHEY, CDR2 SMNVEV (reference sequence). The CDR3 has 15 residues. The DNA for the CDR3 is TGTGCCAGCAGTTTAGGGGACAGGGTTTTAAATGAGCAGTTCTTC. This translates into CASSLGDRVLNEQFF.